This TCR beta chain emerged from a study of cytomegalovirus exposure and HLA in healthy donors. In the study overall: From HLA-typed donors, an early data release held tens of millions of unique TCRs.

V was trimmed by 4 bases and J by 3 bases, leaving 12 bases between them. The CDR3 has 13 residues. Germline assignment: CDR1 SQVTM and CDR2 ANQGSEA. PCR amplification relied on 60 Vbeta primers (plus 13 Jbeta primers). The protocol was immunoSEQ multiplex PCR, while the TCRdb copy is restricted to in-frame clones and leaves out a portion. The table includes around 130,000 clones, roughly three quarters detected once. Sequencing used PBMCs. The receptor comes from a woman in her late teens or twenties in good health and CMV-seronegative. The chain combines TRBV29-1 with TRBJ1-1; D is unclear. The CDR3 nucleotides are TGCAGCGTTGGCCCTGGGCGATACACTGAAGCTTTCTTT. Encoded protein: CSVGPGRYTEAFF. Complete variable domain (other parts from reference TRBV29-1 and TRBJ1-1): SAVISQKPSRDICQRGTSLTIQCQVDSQVTMMFWYRQQPGQSLTLIATANQGSEATYESGFVIDKFPISRPNLTFSTLTVSNMSPEDSSIYLCSVGPGRYTEAFFGQGTRLTVV.